This T cell receptor (beta chain) was documented in a study of blood T cell repertoires in COVID-19. Germline CDR1 reads MNHEY; CDR2 reads SVGAGI. This CDR3 spans 12 amino acids. Trimming took 4 bases from V and 4 from J, leaving 7 bases between them. Original data processing: Amplified reference gene primers provided the basis for estimating nucleated cell counts. TCRdb's table, derived via immunoSEQ multiplex PCR, lists solely in-frame clones and lacks some. V and J calls plus clone size are reproduced from that table; the DNA served to infer D and trimming. This table holds about 74,000 clones, roughly 88% found once.

The chain joins TRBV6-5 to TRBJ1-1; D call uncertain. The clonotype originates from a man aged 70 or older with active or convalescent COVID-19. The sample taken for sequencing was peripheral blood. DNA of the CDR3: TGTGCCAGCAGTTGGCGGGGCACTGAAGCTTTCTTT. Translated: CASSWRGTEAFF.